The 9 T cell receptor beta chains below all came from one sample that was sequenced in a study of regulatory T cells in long-lasting Graves disease. Arm-PCR of CDR3 regions and iRepertoire HTBI primers were the basis on which TCR beta libraries were built. One entry per CDR3 protein, called by TCRdb with MiXCR from the multiplex PCR reads. This sample yields 450,000 or so distinct CDR3 sequences, of which about 20% are seen a single time; about 12% belongs to the top ten. Time point reported: persistent/refractory GD, antithyroid drugs over 5 years with positive TRAb. PBMCs were the source of the RNA used for TCR sequencing. This sample comprised peripheral blood mononuclear cells (PBMCs), obtained when the disease was refractory, from a patient treated with antithyroid drugs. Receptors were obtained from a female donor with Graves disease.

This clonotype was picked up many times. The V gene is TRBV28, the J gene TRBJ2-2; maybe TRBD2 (7 bases). Germline assignment: CDR1 MDHEN and CDR2 SYDVKM. The length of the CDR3 is 15 residues. The V gene lost 6 bases and the J gene lost 2 bases, with 13 bases spanning the gap. DNA for the CDR3: TGTGCCAGCAGCCTCGGGGGGCTAAACACCGGGGAGCTGTTTTTT. Encoded protein: CASSLGGLNTGELFF.

The sample holds a few counts of this clonotype. This chain uses TRBV7-9 with TRBJ2-7, with D hard to call. The CDR3 is 15 amino acids. Germline values: CDR1 SEHNR, CDR2 FQNEAQ (reference sequence). Trimming shortened V by 1 base and J by 5 bases, and 15 bases separated the two germline ends. CDR3 residues: CASSLVGDPEDEQYF. CDR3 sequence (DNA): TGTGCCAGCAGCTTAGTCGGCGATCCCGAGGACGAGCAGTACTTC. The full variable domain, rest sourced from reference TRBV7-9 and TRBJ2-7, is DTGVSQNPRHKITKRGQNVTFRCDPISEHNRLYWYRQTLGQGPEFLTYFQNEAQLEKSRLLSDRFSAERPKGSFSTLEIQRTEQGDSAMYLCASSLVGDPEDEQYFGPGTRLTVT.

This chain links TRBV20-1 with TRBJ2-7, with TRBD2 matching 10 bases. Unmatched junction bases numbered 4, after V lost 4 bases and J lost 7 bases. The germline CDR1 and CDR2 sequences are DFQATT and SNEGSKA (reference sequence). The CDR3 has 12 amino acids. The CDR3 spells CSANSGRDEQYF. The CDR3 nucleotides are TGCAGTGCTAACAGCGGGAGGGATGAGCAGTACTTC.

There are a few counts of this clonotype. The CDR3 region has the DNA TGTGCCAGCAGTTGGGGCAGGGACACCGGGGAGCTGTTTTTT. This translates into CASSWGRDTGELFF. The rearrangement uses TRBV6-2 or TRBV6-3 and TRBJ2-2; tentative D call: TRBD1 (5 bases). Trimming shortened V by 4 bases and J by 3 bases, and 9 bases separated the two germline ends. The CDR3 covers 14 residues. CDR1 and CDR2 (germline): MNHEY, SVGEGT.

This clonotype was observed many times. The chain is built from TRBV12-3 or TRBV12-4 and TRBJ1-2; possible D gene TRBD1, 5 bases. The V end was cut by 4 bases, the J end by 8 bases, with 14 bases between. The CDR3 extends over 13 amino acids. The CDR3, as DNA: TGTGCCAGCAGTTCCTACGCAGGGTCCGGCTACACCTTC. Protein: CASSSYAGSGYTF.

At least ten counts were recorded for this clonotype. The chain recombines TRBV6-2 or TRBV6-3 with TRBJ2-5, with 9 bases that match TRBD2. Trimming removed 6 bases from V and 2 bases from J; junction bases left unmatched: 7. Germline assignment: CDR1 MNHEY and CDR2 SVGEGT. This CDR3 spans 15 amino acids. The CDR3 region has the DNA TGTGCCAGCAGACGAAATCTAGCGGGGCAAGAGACCCAGTACTTC. Protein sequence: CASRRNLAGQETQYF.

CDR3 nucleotides: TGTGCCAGCAGCCAGGTGGCTAGCGGGGATATCTCCTACGAGCAGTACTTC. It is translated as CASSQVASGDISYEQYF. The chain combines TRBV3-1 with TRBJ2-7, with 9 positions matching TRBD2. CDR3 size: 17 residues. The V segment lost 3 bases and the J segment 0 bases; nucleotides outside the gene matches: 9. The germline gives CDR1 LGHDT, CDR2 YNNKEL (reference sequence).

This sequence joins TRBV3-1 and TRBJ1-2; 8 positions match TRBD1. This CDR3 has 15 amino acids. Germline trimming cut 0 bases from V and 9 bases from J; bases unmatched to any gene: 9. Germline V lookup: CDR1 LGHDT, CDR2 YNNKEL (reference sequence). The CDR3 sequence is CASSQDRGTGDRYTF. CDR3 DNA: TGTGCCAGCAGCCAAGATAGGGGGACAGGCGATCGCTACACCTTC.

This clonotype has ten or more counts. This rearrangement joins TRBV2 to TRBJ1-2; 8 bases agree with TRBD1. CDR3 length equals 14 residues. The J segment lost 8 bases and the V segment lost 6 bases, leaving 11 bases of the junction unmatched. Germline CDR1 SNHLY, CDR2 FYNNEI. The CDR3 here is CASRDRDPAGGYTF. The CDR3 DNA sequence: TGTGCCAGCAGGGACAGGGACCCTGCGGGCGGCTACACCTTC.